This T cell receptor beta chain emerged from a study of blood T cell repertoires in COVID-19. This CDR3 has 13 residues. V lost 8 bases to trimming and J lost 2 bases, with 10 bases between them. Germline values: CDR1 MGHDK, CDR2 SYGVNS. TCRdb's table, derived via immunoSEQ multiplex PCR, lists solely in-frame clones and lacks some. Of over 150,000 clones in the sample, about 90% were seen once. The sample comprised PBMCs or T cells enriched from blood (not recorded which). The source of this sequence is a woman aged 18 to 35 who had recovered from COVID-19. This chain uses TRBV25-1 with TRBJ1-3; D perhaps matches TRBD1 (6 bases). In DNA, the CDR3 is TGTGCCAGCCGGACAGTCCCTGGAAACACCATATATTTT. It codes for CASRTVPGNTIYF.